This note documents a single TCR beta chain sequence. This sample was taken from a study of shared clonotypes between healthy human individuals. The assay was immunoSEQ multiplex PCR, and TCRdb's table has in-frame clones only and misses some. Among millions of clones listed, 85% to 95% were seen once. The CDR3 length is 16 residues. CDR1 and CDR2 (germline): SGHAT, FQNNGV. Trimming took off 6 bases at V and 6 bases at J, with 23 bases between the two ends. The naive CD8 population came from CD45RO-negative cells selected for CCR7, without terminally differentiated effector memory CD45RA+ cells. Those who donated, Caucasian adults without exception, all lived in Nashville, Tennessee.

The sequence came from a man younger than 30 in good health. Some clones in this sample may be carry-over from other donors' samples. The sequenced material came from naive CD8+ T cells from PBMCs. The chain recombines TRBV11-2 with TRBJ1-1; TRBD1 is a possible D gene (5 bases). The DNA for the CDR3 is TGTGCCAGCAGATTTGGGACGGGACCTCGATACCCTGAAGCTTTCTTT. Residues: CASRFGTGPRYPEAFF.